Listed below are T cell receptor beta chains from one sample, sequenced in a study of T cell repertoires in ileal Crohn's disease. The assay was immunoSEQ multiplex PCR, and TCRdb's table has in-frame clones only and misses some. Of 8,500 to 13,000 clones in the sample, about four fifths were seen once. Sample: ileal tissue. The receptors derive from an adult with Crohn's disease. The CDR3 runs from the conserved cysteine through the conserved F or W. A D gene is named only where the DNA matches it firmly. A row's size may be missing; if present it is once, few, many or a size class.

clone size: -; J gene: TRBJ2-5; D gene: TRBD1; V gene: TRBV5-4; CDR3 DNA: TGTGCCAGCAGCCAGGGACAGCTACAAGAGACCCAGTACTTC; CDR3 protein: CASSQGQLQETQYF
clone size: -; J gene: TRBJ1-6; D gene: TRBD1; V gene: TRBV2; CDR3 DNA: TGTGCCAGCAGGACAGGGGATTCACCCCTCCACTTT; CDR3 protein: CASRTGDSPLHF
clone size: -; J gene: TRBJ1-2; D gene: TRBD1; V gene: TRBV7-8; CDR3 DNA: TGTGCCAGCAGCCTCGCGGGACAGGCCATGGGAGAATTC; CDR3 protein: CASSLAGQAMGEF
clone size: few; J gene: TRBJ2-7; D gene: TRBD2; V gene: TRBV7-9; CDR3 DNA: TGTGCCAGCAGCTTAGGTTCGGCTAGCGGGAGTAGCCTGTACGAGCAGTACTTC; CDR3 protein: CASSLGSASGSSLYEQYF
clone size: -; J gene: TRBJ2-7; D gene: -; V gene: TRBV5-6; CDR3 DNA: TGTGCCAGCAGCTTGGAGGTTCGGGGAGCCTCTACGAAGCAGTACTTC; CDR3 protein: CASSLEVRGASTKQYF
clone size: -; J gene: TRBJ1-1; D gene: -; V gene: TRBV10-1; CDR3 DNA: TGCGCCAGCAGTGACCCCTCGATTGTCAGGACAAACACTGAAGCTTTCTTT; CDR3 protein: CASSDPSIVRTNTEAFF
clone size: -; J gene: TRBJ2-1; D gene: TRBD2; V gene: TRBV29-1; CDR3 DNA: TGCAGCGTTGCGGGGGGGTCCTACAATGAGCAGTTCTTC; CDR3 protein: CSVAGGSYNEQFF
clone size: -; J gene: TRBJ2-3; D gene: TRBD2; V gene: TRBV27; CDR3 DNA: TGTGCCAGCAGCCCTTACAGAGCGGGGGGCACAGATACGCAGTATTTT; CDR3 protein: CASSPYRAGGTDTQYF
clone size: -; J gene: TRBJ2-3; D gene: TRBD2; V gene: TRBV7-3; CDR3 DNA: TGTGCCAGCAGCTTAACGGGGGGGAGCACAGATACGCAGTATTTT; CDR3 protein: CASSLTGGSTDTQYF
clone size: -; J gene: TRBJ1-2; D gene: -; V gene: TRBV5-4; CDR3 DNA: TGTGCCAGCAGCACTTTCACCGCGGGGGAAAACTATGGCTACACCTTC; CDR3 protein: CASSTFTAGENYGYTF
clone size: -; J gene: TRBJ1-5; D gene: -; V gene: TRBV18; CDR3 DNA: TGTGCCAGCTCATACCAAAATCAGGGGAATCAGCCCCAGCATTTT; CDR3 protein: CASSYQNQGNQPQHF
clone size: once; J gene: TRBJ2-7; D gene: TRBD2; V gene: TRBV6-5; CDR3 DNA: TGTGCCAGCAGGGTTCGACCGGGAGGTTCCTACGAGCAGTACTTC; CDR3 protein: CASRVRPGGSYEQYF
clone size: -; J gene: TRBJ2-7; D gene: TRBD2; V gene: TRBV7-9; CDR3 DNA: TGTGCCAGCAGCCCTACGGGACTAGCTTGGCACGAGCAGTACTTC; CDR3 protein: CASSPTGLAWHEQYF
clone size: -; J gene: TRBJ2-5; D gene: TRBD2; V gene: TRBV5-1; CDR3 DNA: TGCGCCAGCAGCTTGGGACTAGCGGGAGGAGAGACCCAGTACTTC; CDR3 protein: CASSLGLAGGETQYF
clone size: once; J gene: TRBJ2-7; D gene: TRBD2; V gene: TRBV4-2; CDR3 DNA: TGTGCCAGCAGCCAACGAGCGGGAGACTCTTACGAGCAGTACTTC; CDR3 protein: CASSQRAGDSYEQYF
clone size: -; J gene: TRBJ2-5; D gene: TRBD1; V gene: TRBV28; CDR3 DNA: TGTGCCAGCACCCCAGGACAGGCCCGAGAGACCCAGTACTTC; CDR3 protein: CASTPGQARETQYF
clone size: -; J gene: TRBJ2-1; D gene: -; V gene: TRBV2; CDR3 DNA: TGTGCCAGCAGCAGATACAATGAGCAGTTCTTC; CDR3 protein: CASSRYNEQFF
clone size: -; J gene: TRBJ1-2; D gene: -; V gene: TRBV10-3; CDR3 DNA: TGTGCCATCAGTGAGTCTGGGCCGATGGGCACGACTAACTATGGCTACACCTTC; CDR3 protein: CAISESGPMGTTNYGYTF
clone size: -; J gene: TRBJ2-4; D gene: TRBD1; V gene: TRBV7-3; CDR3 DNA: TGTGCCAGCAGCACAACAAGGACAGGGGGCTCCATTCAGTACTTC; CDR3 protein: CASSTTRTGGSIQYF
clone size: -; J gene: TRBJ2-1; D gene: TRBD1; V gene: TRBV28; CDR3 DNA: TGTGCCAGCAGTCTATCTTCGGACAGGGACTACAATGAGCAGTTCTTC; CDR3 protein: CASSLSSDRDYNEQFF
clone size: -; J gene: TRBJ2-2; D gene: TRBD2; V gene: TRBV5-1; CDR3 DNA: TGCGCCAGCAGCCCGGGACTAGCGGGTCACACCGGGGAGCTGTTTTTT; CDR3 protein: CASSPGLAGHTGELFF
clone size: -; J gene: TRBJ1-2; D gene: -; V gene: TRBV7-8; CDR3 DNA: TGTGCCAGCAGCCATGACCACCCGGGATCCTACACCTTC; CDR3 protein: CASSHDHPGSYTF
clone size: -; J gene: TRBJ2-7; D gene: -; V gene: TRBV7-9; CDR3 DNA: TGTGCCAGCAGCCACTCCTACGAGCAGTACTTC; CDR3 protein: CASSHSYEQYF
clone size: -; J gene: TRBJ2-1; D gene: -; V gene: TRBV6-4; CDR3 DNA: TGTGCCAGCAGTGACCCCCCTCCCGGGAGCTTAGGGAGCTCCTACAATGAGCAGTTCTTC; CDR3 protein: CASSDPPPGSLGSSYNEQFF
clone size: -; J gene: TRBJ1-5; D gene: -; V gene: TRBV7-9; CDR3 DNA: TGTGCCAGCAGCTTGACAGAAAATCAGCCCCAGCATTTT; CDR3 protein: CASSLTENQPQHF
clone size: -; J gene: TRBJ2-1; D gene: TRBD2; V gene: TRBV13; CDR3 DNA: TGTGCCAGCAGAGATAGCGGGAGCTCCTACAATGAGCAGTTCTTC; CDR3 protein: CASRDSGSSYNEQFF
clone size: -; J gene: TRBJ2-2; D gene: TRBD1; V gene: TRBV5-6; CDR3 DNA: TGTGCCAGCAGCTTGGCGGGGGGACAGGGAGCCGGGGAGCTGTTTTTT; CDR3 protein: CASSLAGGQGAGELFF
clone size: -; J gene: TRBJ2-1; D gene: TRBD2; V gene: TRBV5-1; CDR3 DNA: TGCGCCAGCAGCTTTGGGGCGGGAGGCTCCTACAATGAGCAGTTCTTC; CDR3 protein: CASSFGAGGSYNEQFF
clone size: -; J gene: TRBJ2-3; D gene: -; V gene: TRBV5-1; CDR3 DNA: TGCGCCAGCAGCTTACAGGGTTTTAGGGATACGCAGTATTTT; CDR3 protein: CASSLQGFRDTQYF
clone size: -; J gene: TRBJ2-7; D gene: TRBD1; V gene: TRBV5-1; CDR3 DNA: TGCGCCAGCAGCACGACAGGGTTGTCCTACGAGCAGTACTTC; CDR3 protein: CASSTTGLSYEQYF
clone size: -; J gene: TRBJ2-1; D gene: -; V gene: TRBV5-1; CDR3 DNA: TGCGCCAGCAGCTTGGAATCGGGACACTACAATGAGCAGTTCTTC; CDR3 protein: CASSLESGHYNEQFF
clone size: -; J gene: TRBJ2-5; D gene: TRBD1; V gene: TRBV10-3; CDR3 DNA: TGTGCCATCAGTTACGGGACAGGAGGAGAGACCCAGTACTTC; CDR3 protein: CAISYGTGGETQYF
clone size: once; J gene: TRBJ1-6; D gene: TRBD1; V gene: TRBV29-1; CDR3 DNA: TGCAGCGCGTCCCGGGACAGGGACTCACCCCTCCACTTT; CDR3 protein: CSASRDRDSPLHF
clone size: -; J gene: TRBJ2-2; D gene: -; V gene: TRBV30; CDR3 DNA: TGTGCCTGGAGGCCTCCGGGACTCATCACCGGGGAGCTGTTTTTT; CDR3 protein: CAWRPPGLITGELFF
clone size: few; J gene: TRBJ2-1; D gene: TRBD2; V gene: TRBV4-2; CDR3 DNA: TGTGCCAGCAGACCGACTAGCGGGAAATACAATGAGCAGTTCTTC; CDR3 protein: CASRPTSGKYNEQFF
clone size: -; J gene: TRBJ1-6; D gene: -; V gene: TRBV10-1; CDR3 DNA: TGCGCCAGCCAGGTTCGGGGACTGTATAATTCACCCCTCCACTTT; CDR3 protein: CASQVRGLYNSPLHF